These T cell receptor beta chains were read from a single sample in a study of early T cells in non-severe SARS-CoV-2 infection. TCRdb ran MiXCR on the 5' RACE reads and lists one entry per CDR3 protein. The sample records tens of thousands of distinct CDR3 sequences, around 6.8% being singletons. Sample: whole blood. These receptors all stem from an adult who was a healthcare worker with PCR-confirmed SARS-CoV-2 infection or an uninfected control (not recorded which). The CDR3 runs from the conserved cysteine through the conserved F or W. Each record gives: V gene, clone size, CDR3 protein. The listing skips clone size in some rows; elsewhere it reads once, few, many or a size class.

>TRBV12-3/TRBV12-4|many
CATQLQRNTGELFF
>TRBV20-1|NA
CSARLPGAPSNQPQHF
>TRBV24-1|many
CATSGTGLITDTQYF
>TRBV9|few
CASSVEQGTQYF
>TRBV29-1|many
CSVYNSGNTIYF
>TRBV3-1|many
CASSPREGDYEQYF
>TRBV27|NA
CASSPSGGAGETQYF
>TRBV10-2|NA
CASSPQGGEQYF
>TRBV21-1|many
CASSTQPPNTGELFF
>TRBV4-3|NA
CASSQDSSGANVLTF
>TRBV6-5|few
CASRPGAFQETQYF
>TRBV4-3|NA
CASSQDLAGAFTDTQYF
>TRBV6-2/TRBV6-3|NA
CAIPLWKAEQYF
>TRBV29-1|many
CSVVRNTEAFF
>TRBV6-5|few
CASRKGERAGAFGETNEKLFF
>TRBV9|NA
CASSAGTDTNEQYF
>TRBV10-3|many
CAIRDRGLNTEAFF
>TRBV28|many
CASSFLRWGYTF
>TRBV29-1|NA
CSTETQYF
>TRBV6-5|many
CASSYSIMEGYTF
>TRBV20-1|NA
CSLLPGIQETQYF
>TRBV7-8|many
CASGRQGNYNSPLHF
>TRBV27|NA
CASSLTVPIEETQYF
>TRBV5-6|many
CASSLAGYNQPQHF
>TRBV2|few
CASSGTVGYEQYF
>TRBV3-1|NA
CASSSPGTGEDEQFF
>TRBV5-1|many
CASSSPKRQAELTDTQYF
>TRBV10-3|NA
CAIMGDRDMNEQFF
>TRBV11-1|many
CASSEGQGQEQFF
>TRBV7-6|NA
CASSPQTGNYGYTF
>TRBV7-2|NA
CASSFKPGGNGYTF
>TRBV7-2|NA
CASSYVSWGADTQYF
>TRBV20-1|NA
CSARKLTADSYEQYF